A single sample gave rise to the 22 T cell receptor beta chains below, sequenced in a study of T cells in Graves' hyperthyroidism and ophthalmopathy. The source material, RNA transcripts, was used to amplify TCR beta CDR3 regions. The HTBI primer set was used in a first-round RT-PCR of the TCR CDR3. Each CDR3 protein is one row after TCRdb ran MiXCR on the multiplex PCR reads. The sample carries around 350,000 distinct CDR3 sequences, roughly 19% recorded once. The sample was blood. Receptors originate from a woman between 18 and 29 years old with Graves' hyperthyroidism.

This chain uses TRBV7-8 with TRBJ2-4; no clear D. Trimming shortened V by 2 bases and J by 0 bases, and 17 bases separated the two germline ends. Germline CDR1 reads SGHVS; CDR2 reads FQNEAQ. The CDR3 is 18 residues long. CDR3 nucleotide sequence: TGTGCCAGCAGCTTAAGGCCCTCTGATTATTCAGCCAAAAACATTCAGTACTTC. It encodes CASSLRPSDYSAKNIQYF. Variable domain in full (rest from reference TRBV7-8 and TRBJ2-4): GAGVSQSPRYKVAKRGQDVALRCDPISGHVSLFWYQQALGQGPEFLTYFQNEAQLDKSGLPSDRFFAERPEGSVSTLKIQRTQQEDSAVYLCASSLRPSDYSAKNIQYFGAGTRLSVL.

This clonotype has at least ten counts. The V and J genes are TRBV25-1 and TRBJ1-2; D possibly corresponds to TRBD1 (5 bases). From germline, CDR1 is MGHDK and CDR2 SYGVNS. The CDR3 covers 12 residues. Trimming removed 3 bases from V and 7 bases from J, with 9 bases in between. The CDR3 loop is CASSEGRSGYTF. As DNA, the CDR3 is TGTGCCAGCAGTGAGGGGCGTAGTGGCTACACCTTC.

This sequence joins TRBV11-2 and TRBJ2-7, with 9 bases that match TRBD1. V lost 1 base and J lost 5; bases outside the gene matches: 9. There are 16 residues in the CDR3. The germline CDR1 and CDR2 sequences are SGHAT and FQNNGV. The CDR3 nucleotides read TGTGCCAGCAGCTTAGGAGGGGGACAGGGATTACACGAGCAGTACTTC. Amino acid sequence: CASSLGGGQGLHEQYF.

This clonotype was seen many times. The chain recombines TRBV6-1 with TRBJ1-5; TRBD1 is a possible D gene (6 bases). The V end was cut by 0 bases, the J end by 6 bases, with 9 bases between. This CDR3 has 14 residues. Germline CDR1 reads MNHNS; CDR2 reads SASEGT. The CDR3 here is CASSEAGRGQPQHF. CDR3 DNA sequence: TGTGCCAGCAGTGAAGCGGGCAGGGGTCAGCCCCAGCATTTT.

This clonotype appeared many times. The chain couples TRBV6-5 to TRBJ1-1; unclear D gene. The CDR3 contains 13 residues. The V end lost 7 bases, the J end lost 3 bases, and 12 bases lay between the germline ends. The germline V gene encodes CDR1 MNHEY and CDR2 SVGAGI. In nucleotides, the CDR3 is TGTGCCAGCAACCGGGAGCGTGACACTGAAGCTTTCTTT. It codes for CASNRERDTEAFF.

Ten or more counts support this clonotype. The chain joins TRBV29-1 to TRBJ2-7; D remains ambiguous. Germline CDR1 and CDR2: SQVTM and ANQGSEA. Deletions cut 5 bases from V and 2 bases from J, with 7 bases between. The CDR3 is made up of 11 amino acids. The CDR3, as DNA: TGCAGCGTTAACGCAGCCTACGAGCAGTACTTC. Its protein is CSVNAAYEQYF.

This clonotype was detected ten times or more. V usage is TRBV11-2 and J usage is TRBJ2-5, with D perhaps matching TRBD1 (6 bases). V lost 3 bases and J lost 4, with 12 bases in between. The CDR3 covers 14 residues. Germline loops: CDR1 SGHAT, CDR2 FQNNGV. The CDR3 region has the DNA TGTGCCAGCAGCTTGAGGGGGTACGGAGAGACCCAGTACTTC. Translated, it gives CASSLRGYGETQYF. Full variable domain (outside the CDR3, taken from reference TRBV11-2 and TRBJ2-5): EAGVAQSPRYKIIEKRQSVAFWCNPISGHATLYWYQQILGQGPKLLIQFQNNGVVDDSQLPKDRFSAERLKGVDSTLKIQPAKLEDSAVYLCASSLRGYGETQYFGPGTRLLVL.

The chain employs TRBV4-1 and TRBJ2-2, with D possibly being TRBD1 (6 bases). The CDR3 is 16 residues long. Germline lookup yields CDR1 MGHRA and CDR2 YSYEKL. Trimming stripped 0 bases from V and 4 bases from J, with 12 bases between. The CDR3 here is CASSQEQGVTTGELFF. The CDR3 DNA reads TGCGCCAGCAGCCAAGAACAGGGAGTGACCACCGGGGAGCTGTTTTTT.

Ten or more counts support this clonotype. The V gene is TRBV6-1, the J gene TRBJ2-7; 12 bases are a match to TRBD2. CDR1 is MNHNS, CDR2 SASEGT, per germline. V gave up 4 bases and J gave up 7 bases; unmatched junction bases: 8. This CDR3 has 15 residues. CDR3 residues: CASSALAGGPGEQYF. Written as DNA, the CDR3 is TGTGCCAGCAGTGCCCTAGCGGGGGGGCCGGGAGAGCAGTACTTC.

This clonotype has ten or more counts. The chain employs TRBV30 and TRBJ1-1; 11 bases line up with TRBD1. V dropped 5 bases and J dropped 4; count of bases not matched to a gene: 6. The germline gives CDR1 GTSNPN, CDR2 SVGIG (reference sequence). The CDR3 has 14 residues. The DNA of the CDR3 is TGTGCCTGGGGGGACAGGGGGACGTCCACTGAAGCTTTCTTT. This sequence encodes CAWGDRGTSTEAFF.

The V call is TRBV7-9, the J call TRBJ2-5; no definite D call. Germline V gene lookup returns CDR1 SEHNR and CDR2 FQNEAQ (reference sequence). V lost 0 bases and J lost 4, with 12 bases in between. CDR3 length equals 15 residues. CDR3 protein: CASSLAVIRGETQYF. The CDR3 nucleotides are TGTGCCAGCAGCTTAGCAGTTATCAGAGGAGAGACCCAGTACTTC.

As to this clonotype: Given a much more abundant clone one base away, this may be a read error. Given the absence of the conserved phenylalanine or tryptophan at the CDR3 end, a read error is likely. The V call is TRBV9, the J call TRBJ2-7; 7 bases align to TRBD1. The germline gives CDR1 SGDLS, CDR2 YYNGEE. This CDR3 region has 15 residues. V gave up 3 bases and J gave up 1 base; unmatched junction bases: 7. The CDR3 DNA is TGTGCCAGCAGCGCCATGGGGACAGATTCCTACGAGCAGTACTTG. This sequence encodes CASSAMGTDSYEQYL.

The rearrangement joins TRBV27 to TRBJ1-1, with D maybe TRBD1 (6 bases). The V gene's germline CDR1 is MNHEY and CDR2 SMNVEV (reference sequence). The CDR3 loop spans 14 amino acids. V was clipped by 5 bases and J by 1 base, with 11 bases between them. CDR3 coding DNA: TGTGCCAGCAGTCAACAGGGTCGGAACACTGAAGCTTTCTTT. It yields the protein CASSQQGRNTEAFF.

This clonotype was found many times. The rearrangement joins TRBV30 to TRBJ1-5; 9 nucleotides line up with TRBD1. This CDR3 is 18 amino acids long. Unmatched junction bases numbered 16, after V lost 1 base and J lost 6 bases. Germline CDR1 reads GTSNPN; CDR2 reads SVGIG (reference sequence). The CDR3, as DNA: TGTGCCTGGAGTGCAGAAACAGGGGGCGCGAGTGGTGTTCAGCCCCAGCATTTT. Translation: CAWSAETGGASGVQPQHF.

This chain connects TRBV3-1 to TRBJ2-7; weak D call: TRBD1 (5 bases). The CDR3 length is 12 residues. V lost 7 bases, J lost 4 bases, and 11 bases lay in between. Germline CDR1 and CDR2: LGHDT and YNNKEL (reference sequence). In DNA form, the CDR3 reads TGTGCCAGCATCAGGGTACCATACGAGCAGTACTTC. As protein: CASIRVPYEQYF.

This clonotype was detected a few times. The chain is built from TRBV11-2 and TRBJ2-7; 8 bases agree with TRBD2. The ends lost 0 bases at V and 2 bases at J; junction bases unmatched: 9. This CDR3 is built from 17 residues. Per germline, CDR1 SGHAT and CDR2 FQNNGV. The CDR3 protein is CASSLESGGGTTYEQYF. The CDR3 DNA follows: TGTGCCAGCAGCTTAGAGAGTGGCGGGGGGACAACCTACGAGCAGTACTTC.

The rearrangement uses TRBV6-2 or TRBV6-3 and TRBJ2-7; TRBD1 matches at 9 bases. Trimming at V came to 6 bases and at J to 1 base, leaving 19 bases not matched to a gene. Germline V gene sequence: CDR1 MNHEY, CDR2 SVGEGT. CDR3 size: 19 residues. CDR3 protein: CASRIILQGQGFGSYEQYF. DNA of the CDR3: TGTGCCAGCAGGATAATCCTCCAGGGACAGGGCTTCGGTTCCTACGAGCAGTACTTC.

This clonotype was detected ten times or more. The chain employs TRBV12-3 or TRBV12-4 and TRBJ1-2; TRBD1 is a possible D gene (5 bases). CDR3 length equals 14 residues. Trimming took 4 bases from V and 8 from J, leaving 17 bases between them. The CDR3, as DNA: TGTGCCAGCAGTTCCGGGGCCCACAGCCCCGGCTACACCTTC. Amino acid sequence: CASSSGAHSPGYTF.

This clonotype has ten or more counts. The rearrangement uses TRBV12-3 or TRBV12-4 and TRBJ1-2; a weak D match, TRBD1 (6 bases). The CDR3 has 15 amino acids. Trimming took 1 base from V and 4 from J, leaving 13 bases between them. CDR3 nucleotide sequence: TGTGCCAGCAGTTTAGGACCCGGGGGCAGCTATGGCTACACCTTC. It codes for CASSLGPGGSYGYTF.

This clonotype was seen ten or more times. The rearrangement links TRBV29-1 to TRBJ1-1; D perhaps matches TRBD1 (5 bases). This CDR3 is 13 amino acids long. CDR1 and CDR2 (germline): SQVTM, ANQGSEA. V lost 2 bases to trimming and J lost 0 bases, with 7 bases between them. The CDR3 region is CSVEIQVNTEAFF. The CDR3 DNA sequence: TGCAGCGTTGAAATACAGGTGAACACTGAAGCTTTCTTT.

This clonotype came up many times. The chain joins TRBV4-1 to TRBJ2-7; TRBD2 agrees at 8 bases. The J segment lost 6 bases and the V segment lost 0 bases, leaving 7 bases of the junction unmatched. CDR3 size: 15 residues. In germline, CDR1 is MGHRA, CDR2 YSYEKL. CDR3 region: CASSQEGGGLGEQYF. CDR3 sequence (DNA): TGCGCCAGCAGCCAAGAGGGCGGGGGGCTGGGCGAGCAGTACTTC.

V gene TRBV12-3 or TRBV12-4 combines with J gene TRBJ2-7; a possible D gene is TRBD1 (6 bases). V lost 6 bases and J 4 bases, leaving 16 bases between the germline ends. The CDR3 is made up of 14 amino acids. The CDR3 reads CASRSAGTTYEQYF. The CDR3 DNA is TGTGCCAGCAGATCCGCCGGGACAACTTACGAGCAGTACTTC.